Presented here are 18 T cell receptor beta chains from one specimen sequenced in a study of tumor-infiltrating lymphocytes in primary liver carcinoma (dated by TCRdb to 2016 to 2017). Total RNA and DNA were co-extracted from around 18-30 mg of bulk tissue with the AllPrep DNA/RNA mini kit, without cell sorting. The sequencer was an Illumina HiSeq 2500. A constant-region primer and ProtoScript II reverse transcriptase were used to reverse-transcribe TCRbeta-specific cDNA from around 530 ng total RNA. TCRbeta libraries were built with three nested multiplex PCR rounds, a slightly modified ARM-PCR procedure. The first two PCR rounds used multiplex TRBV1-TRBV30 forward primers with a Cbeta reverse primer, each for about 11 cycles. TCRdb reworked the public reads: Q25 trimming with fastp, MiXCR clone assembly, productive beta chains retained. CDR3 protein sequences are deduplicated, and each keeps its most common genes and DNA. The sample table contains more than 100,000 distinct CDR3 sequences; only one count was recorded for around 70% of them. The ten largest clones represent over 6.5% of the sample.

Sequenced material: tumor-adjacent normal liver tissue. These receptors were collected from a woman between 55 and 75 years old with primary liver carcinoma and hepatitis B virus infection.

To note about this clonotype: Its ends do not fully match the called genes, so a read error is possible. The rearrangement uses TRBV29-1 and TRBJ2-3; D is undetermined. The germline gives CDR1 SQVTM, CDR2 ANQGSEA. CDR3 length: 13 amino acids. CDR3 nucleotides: TGCAGCGGTGTCACCGTTATCACAGATATGCAGTATTTT. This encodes CSGVTVITDMQYF.

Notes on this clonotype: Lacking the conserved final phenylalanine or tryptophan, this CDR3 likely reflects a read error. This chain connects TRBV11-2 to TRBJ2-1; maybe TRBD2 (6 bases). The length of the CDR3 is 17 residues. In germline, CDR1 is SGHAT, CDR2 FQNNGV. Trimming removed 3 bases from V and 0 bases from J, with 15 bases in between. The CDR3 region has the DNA TGTGCCAGCAGCTTTACCCCACTGGGGGGCTCCTACAATGAGCAGTTCCTC. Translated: CASSFTPLGGSYNEQFL.

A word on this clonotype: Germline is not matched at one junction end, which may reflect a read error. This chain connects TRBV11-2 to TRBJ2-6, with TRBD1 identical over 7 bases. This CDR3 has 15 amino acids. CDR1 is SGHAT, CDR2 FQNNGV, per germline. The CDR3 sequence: CASSLGGAGANILTF. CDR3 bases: TGTGCCAGTAGTTTAGGGGGCGCAGGGGCCAACATCCTGACTTTC. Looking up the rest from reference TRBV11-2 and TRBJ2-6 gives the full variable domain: EAGVAQSPRYKIIEKRQSVAFWCNPISGHATLYWYQQILGQGPKLLIQFQNNGVVDDSQLPKDRFSAERLKGVDSTLKIQPAKLEDSAVYLCASSLGGAGANILTFGAGSRLTVL.

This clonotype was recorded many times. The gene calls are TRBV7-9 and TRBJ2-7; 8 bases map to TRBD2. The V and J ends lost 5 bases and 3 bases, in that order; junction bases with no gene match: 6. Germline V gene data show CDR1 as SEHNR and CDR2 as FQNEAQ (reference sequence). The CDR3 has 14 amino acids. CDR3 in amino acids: CASSHGGGGYEQYF. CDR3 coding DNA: TGTGCCAGCAGCCACGGGGGGGGAGGCTACGAGCAGTACTTC.

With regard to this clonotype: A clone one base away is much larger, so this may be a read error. Written as DNA, the CDR3 is TGCGGAACGGGACTAGGTTCATATAAGCAGTTCTTC. Translation: CGTGLGSYKQFF. The chain links TRBV5-1 to TRBJ2-1, with 8 nucleotides matching TRBD2. The CDR3 consists of 12 residues. Germline V CDR1 and CDR2: SGHRS, YFSETQ.

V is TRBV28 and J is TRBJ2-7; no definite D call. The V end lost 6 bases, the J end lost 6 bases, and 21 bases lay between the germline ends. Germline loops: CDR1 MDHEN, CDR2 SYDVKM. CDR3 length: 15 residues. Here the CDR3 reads CASRPQAAKHLEQYF. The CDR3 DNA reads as TGTGCCAGCAGACCCCAGGCCGCGAAGCACCTCGAGCAGTACTTC.

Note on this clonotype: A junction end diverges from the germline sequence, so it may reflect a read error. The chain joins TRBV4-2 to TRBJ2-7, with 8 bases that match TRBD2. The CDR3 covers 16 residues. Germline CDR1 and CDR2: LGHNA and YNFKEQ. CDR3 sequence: CVSSQGASRAGGEQYF. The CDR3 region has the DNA TGTGTCAGCAGCCAAGGGGCCAGTCGCGCGGGGGGCGAGCAGTACTTC.

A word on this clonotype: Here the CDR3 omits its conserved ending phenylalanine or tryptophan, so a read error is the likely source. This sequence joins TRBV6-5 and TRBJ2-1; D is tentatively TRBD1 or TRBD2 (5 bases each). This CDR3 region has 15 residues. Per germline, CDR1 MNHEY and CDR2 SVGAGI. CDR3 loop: CASSYLRDLRNEQFL. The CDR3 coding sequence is TGTGCCAGTAGTTACTTACGGGACCTACGCAATGAGCAGTTCCTC.

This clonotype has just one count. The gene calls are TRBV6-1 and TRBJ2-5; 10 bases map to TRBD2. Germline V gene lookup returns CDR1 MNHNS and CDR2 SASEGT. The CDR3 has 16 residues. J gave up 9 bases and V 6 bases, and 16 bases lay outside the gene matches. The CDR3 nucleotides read TGTGCCAGCAGCCCAAAACGGCTAGCGGGAGAGGAGGCCCAGTACTTC. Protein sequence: CASSPKRLAGEEAQYF.

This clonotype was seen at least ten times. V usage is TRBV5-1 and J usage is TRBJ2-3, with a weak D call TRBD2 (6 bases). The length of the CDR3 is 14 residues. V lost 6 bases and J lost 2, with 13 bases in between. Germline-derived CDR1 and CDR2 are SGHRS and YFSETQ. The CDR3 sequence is CASNFGRSTDTQYF. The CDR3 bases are TGCGCCAGCAACTTCGGGAGATCCACAGATACGCAGTATTTT.

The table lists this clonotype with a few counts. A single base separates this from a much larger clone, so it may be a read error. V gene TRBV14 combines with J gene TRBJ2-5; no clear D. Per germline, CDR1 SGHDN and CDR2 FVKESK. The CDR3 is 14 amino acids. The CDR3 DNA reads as TGTGTCAGCAGCCAAGTGGCTAGCCAAGAGACCCAGTACTTC. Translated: CVSSQVASQETQYF.

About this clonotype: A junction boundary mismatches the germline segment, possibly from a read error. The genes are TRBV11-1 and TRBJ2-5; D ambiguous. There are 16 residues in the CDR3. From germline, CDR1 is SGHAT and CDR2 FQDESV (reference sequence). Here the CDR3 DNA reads TGTACCAGCAGCTTAGGATTGGACGCCTCGCTAGAGGCCCAGTACTTC. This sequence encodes CTSSLGLDASLEAQYF.

CDR3: CASNSAPRVTGELFF. CDR3 coding DNA: TGTGCCAGCAACTCGGCACCCAGAGTCACCGGGGAGCTGTTTTTT. The chain links TRBV5-6 to TRBJ2-2; D not certain. Germline lookup yields CDR1 SGHDT and CDR2 YYEEEE. This CDR3 has 15 residues. Trimming shortened V by 6 bases and J by 4 bases, and 16 bases separated the two germline ends.

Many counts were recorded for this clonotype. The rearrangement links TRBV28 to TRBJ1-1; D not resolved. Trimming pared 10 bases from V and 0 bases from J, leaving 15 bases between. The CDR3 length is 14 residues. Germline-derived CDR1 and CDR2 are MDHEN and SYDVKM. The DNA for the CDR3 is TGTGCCACCCCGGCCAAAACTTTGAACACTGAAGCTTTCTTT. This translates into CATPAKTLNTEAFF. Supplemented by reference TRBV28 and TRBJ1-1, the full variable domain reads DVKVTQSSRYLVKRTGEKVFLECVQDMDHENMFWYRQDPGLGLRLIYFSYDVKMKEKGDIPEGYSVSREKKERFSLILESASTNQTSMYLCATPAKTLNTEAFFGQGTRLTVV.

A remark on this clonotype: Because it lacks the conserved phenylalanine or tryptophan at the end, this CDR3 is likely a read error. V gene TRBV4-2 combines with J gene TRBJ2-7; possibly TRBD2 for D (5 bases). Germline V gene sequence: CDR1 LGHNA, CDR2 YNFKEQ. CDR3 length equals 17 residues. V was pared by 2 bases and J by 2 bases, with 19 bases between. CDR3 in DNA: TGTGCCAGCAGCCAATATCGAGGAGGTGTAGGGACCTACGAGCAGTACATC. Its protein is CASSQYRGGVGTYEQYI.

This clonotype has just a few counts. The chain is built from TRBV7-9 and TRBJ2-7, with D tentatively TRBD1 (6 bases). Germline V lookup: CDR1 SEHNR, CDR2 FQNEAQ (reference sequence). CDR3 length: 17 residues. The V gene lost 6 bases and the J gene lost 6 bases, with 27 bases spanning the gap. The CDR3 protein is CASRHRTVQLIGCEQYF. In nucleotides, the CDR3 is TGTGCCAGCAGGCATAGGACAGTCCAGCTTATAGGGTGCGAGCAGTACTTC.

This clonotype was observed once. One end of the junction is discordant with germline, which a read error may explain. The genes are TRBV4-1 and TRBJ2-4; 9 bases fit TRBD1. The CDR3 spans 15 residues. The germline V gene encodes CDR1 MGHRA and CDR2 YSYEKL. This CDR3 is CASTERQGQGAIQYF. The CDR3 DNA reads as TGCGCCAGCACCGAACGCCAGGGACAGGGCGCCATTCAATACTTC.

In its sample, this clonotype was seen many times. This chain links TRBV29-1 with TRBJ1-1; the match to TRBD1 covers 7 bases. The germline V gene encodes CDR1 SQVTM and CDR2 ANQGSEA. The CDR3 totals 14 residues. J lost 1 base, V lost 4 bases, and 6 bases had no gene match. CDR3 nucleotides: TGCAGCGTTGCCCGGGACAGAGAGAACACTGAAGCTTTCTTT. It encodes CSVARDRENTEAFF.